A selection of T cell receptor beta chains follows, all from one sample in a study of cytomegalovirus exposure and HLA in healthy donors. The assay was immunoSEQ multiplex PCR, and TCRdb's table has in-frame clones only and misses some. Among about 95,000 clones, over 70% were seen once, and the ten largest hold roughly 11%. The sample was PBMCs. The receptors were gathered from a man aged 18 to 29 in good health and CMV-seropositive. Each CDR3 is given with its conserved first and last residue. D genes are given only for firm matches. Only some rows state a clone size, as once, few, many or a class for expanded clones.

CDR3nt | CDR3aa | j_gene | v_gene | abundance | d_gene
TGTGCCAGTCGATACAGATCCCACTATGGCTACACCTTC | CASRYRSHYGYTF | TRBJ1-2 | TRBV19 | - | -
TGTGCCAGTAGTTCGGGACTAGCGGGGGGCCCAGATACGCAGTATTTT | CASSSGLAGGPDTQYF | TRBJ2-3 | TRBV19 | - | TRBD2
TGTGCCAGCAGCAGTGGGACAGGGGGTGAAAAACTGTTTTTT | CASSSGTGGEKLFF | TRBJ1-4 | TRBV5-8 | - | TRBD1
TGTGCCAGCAGTTTGGTGGAGGGTTTGTCCTATAATTCACCCCTCCACTTT | CASSLVEGLSYNSPLHF | TRBJ1-6 | TRBV28 | - | -
TGCGCCAGCAGCCTCCTAGACCAACGGGGATCACCCCTCCACTTT | CASSLLDQRGSPLHF | TRBJ1-6 | TRBV4-1 | - | -
TGTGCCAGTAGTCGATCAGGGTCCGAGCTCGCTGAAGCTTTCTTT | CASSRSGSELAEAFF | TRBJ1-1 | TRBV19 | - | -
TGTGCCAGCAGACGACAGGGGTCCACTGAAGCTTTCTTT | CASRRQGSTEAFF | TRBJ1-1 | TRBV28 | - | TRBD1
TGCGCCAGCAGCATGGGACAGGGGAATGAGCAGTTCTTC | CASSMGQGNEQFF | TRBJ2-1 | TRBV5-1 | - | TRBD1
TGCGCCAGCGGGTCTTCAGGGGGCCGCACTGAAGCTTTCTTT | CASGSSGGRTEAFF | TRBJ1-1 | TRBV10-2 | - | TRBD1
TGCGCCAGCGCCGTCACAGGGCAGGGGAACTATGGCTACACCTTC | CASAVTGQGNYGYTF | TRBJ1-2 | TRBV5-1 | - | -
TGTGCCAGCGAGGGATCACCCCTCCACTTT | CASEGSPLHF | TRBJ1-6 | TRBV7-9 | - | -
TGTGCCAGCAGTTACGGCGGGGCGGAAGCTGAAGCTTTCTTT | CASSYGGAEAEAFF | TRBJ1-1 | TRBV6-5 | - | -
TGTGCCAGTAAAACAGGGGACACCGGGGAGCTGTTTTTT | CASKTGDTGELFF | TRBJ2-2 | TRBV7-9 | few | TRBD1
TGCGCCAGCAGTGAGGGAGGCCGGCAAGAGACCCAGTACTTC | CASSEGGRQETQYF | TRBJ2-5 | TRBV10-1 | - | -
TGTGCCAGCAGCACGACGGTTACAGGGCACCGGGGTGAGCAGTTCTTC | CASSTTVTGHRGEQFF | TRBJ2-1 | TRBV9 | - | -
TGTGCCAGCATTCTTACGGACAGATCAGGTGGCTACACCTTC | CASILTDRSGGYTF | TRBJ1-2 | TRBV2 | - | -
TGTGCCATCAGTGGGGGAGGAGGTGAAGCTTTCTTT | CAISGGGGEAFF | TRBJ1-1 | TRBV10-3 | - | -
TGTGCCAGCAGTTTAAAGGGCGCGGGGGGGGAGACCCAGTACTTC | CASSLKGAGGETQYF | TRBJ2-5 | TRBV28 | - | TRBD2
TGTGCCTGGAGTTCTGGAGGGATGGGAAATCAGCCCCAGCATTTT | CAWSSGGMGNQPQHF | TRBJ1-5 | TRBV30 | few | -
TGCGCCAGCAGACCTTCTAGCGGGGGGGTAACAGATACGCAGTATTTT | CASRPSSGGVTDTQYF | TRBJ2-3 | TRBV10-2 | - | TRBD2
TGTGCCAGCAGCTTAAAGGGGGACAATCAGCCCCAGCATTTT | CASSLKGDNQPQHF | TRBJ1-5 | TRBV11-2 | - | -
TGTGCCAGCAGCTTTATCGGGCAGGGGCGGGATCAGCCCCAGCATTTT | CASSFIGQGRDQPQHF | TRBJ1-5 | TRBV5-4 | few | -
TGTGCCAGCAGTCCCGGACAGGGGAGGAATTCACCCCTCCACTTT | CASSPGQGRNSPLHF | TRBJ1-6 | TRBV27 | - | TRBD1